This T cell receptor beta chain was found in a study of T-cell reconstitution after alpha-beta-depleted transplantation in children. Only a few counts were recorded for this clonotype. Its antigen remains unidentified. Study-wide points: Surviving recipient T cells and intrathymic progenitors accounted for some patients' high TCRbeta diversity at day 60.

Using unique molecular identifiers, the investigators prepared the TCRbeta library. MiXCR, applied by TCRdb to the PCR reads, yields one record per CDR3 protein. The sample carries 84,000 or so distinct CDR3 sequences, roughly a sixth recorded once. Per germline, CDR1 SSHAT and CDR2 FNYEAQ (reference sequence). With V trimmed by 1 base and J by 7 bases, 4 bases remained unmatched. The CDR3 contains 15 residues. Material: PBMCs, mostly from graft donor cells, obtained 180 days after TCRalphabeta/CD19-depleted stem cell transplant. The TCR originated in a male patient aged 2-9 years who had a stem cell transplant for acute lymphoblastic leukemia, so the T cells may come from the graft donor. The chain carries TRBV7-7 and TRBJ2-2; 9 bases line up with TRBD2. CDR3 loop: CASSLVQRGVGELFF. DNA of the CDR3: TGTGCCAGCAGCTTAGTCCAGCGGGGGGTCGGGGAGCTGTTTTTT. Together with reference TRBV7-7 and TRBJ2-2, the CDR3 gives the full variable domain: GAGVSQSPRYKVTKRGQDVTLRCDPISSHATLYWYQQALGQGPEFLTYFNYEAQPDKSGLPSDRFSAERPEGSISTLTIQRTEQRDSAMYRCASSLVQRGVGELFFGEGSRLTVL.